The TCR beta chain described here comes from a study of response to subunit inactivated influenza vaccine. There are a few counts of this clonotype. Its antigen is unidentified. Study-wide points: Each seasonal flu vaccination may recruit only limited new T cells, authors suggested.

Using its own MiXCR run on the RT-PCR reads, TCRdb lists one record per CDR3 protein. The data show about 500,000 distinct CDR3 sequences, more than 15% seen once. This CDR3 is built from 15 residues. Germline CDR1 reads WNHNN; CDR2 reads SYGVQD (reference sequence). Trimming removed 0 bases from V and 5 bases from J, with 10 bases in between. This rearrangement joins TRBV10-1 to TRBJ2-2; no clear D. The sequence came from a man aged 45 to 70 who received an inactivated influenza vaccine. Material: CD4+ T cells sorted from PBMCs, obtained around 25 months after vaccination. CDR3 in amino acids: CASSESISKTGELFF. In DNA, the CDR3 is TGCGCCAGCAGTGAGTCGATATCAAAAACCGGGGAGCTGTTTTTT.